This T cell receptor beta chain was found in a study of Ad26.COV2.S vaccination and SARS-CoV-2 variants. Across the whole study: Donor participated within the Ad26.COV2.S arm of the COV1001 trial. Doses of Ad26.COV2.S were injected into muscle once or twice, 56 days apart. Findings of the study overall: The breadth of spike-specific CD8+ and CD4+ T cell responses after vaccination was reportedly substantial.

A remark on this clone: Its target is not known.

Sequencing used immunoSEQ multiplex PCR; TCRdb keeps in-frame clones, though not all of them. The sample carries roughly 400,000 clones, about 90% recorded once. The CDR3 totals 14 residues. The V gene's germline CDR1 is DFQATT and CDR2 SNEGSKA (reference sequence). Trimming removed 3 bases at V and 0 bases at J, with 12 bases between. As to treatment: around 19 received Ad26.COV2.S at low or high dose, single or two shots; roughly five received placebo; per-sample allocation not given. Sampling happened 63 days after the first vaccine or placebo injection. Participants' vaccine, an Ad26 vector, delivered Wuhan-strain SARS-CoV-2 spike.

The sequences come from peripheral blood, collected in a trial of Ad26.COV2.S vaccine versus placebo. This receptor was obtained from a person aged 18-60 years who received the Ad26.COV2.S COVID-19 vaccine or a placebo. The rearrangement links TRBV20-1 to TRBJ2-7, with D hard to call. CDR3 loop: CSASGVGNSYEQYF. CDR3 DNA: TGCAGTGCTAGTGGTGTAGGTAACTCCTACGAGCAGTACTTC.